This T cell receptor (beta chain) was recorded in a study of T cells in Graves' hyperthyroidism and ophthalmopathy. This clonotype showed up many times. Amplification of TCR beta CDR3 regions used RNA as the template. TCR CDR3 underwent first-round RT-PCR with the HTBI primer set. Using its own MiXCR run on the multiplex PCR reads, TCRdb lists one record per CDR3 protein. The sample yields some 360,000 distinct CDR3 sequences, roughly 14% seen once. V trimming: 1 base; J trimming: 7 bases; junction bases outside the gene matches: 6. The CDR3 consists of 15 residues. The germline gives CDR1 MDHEN, CDR2 SYDVKM.

The gene calls are TRBV28 and TRBJ1-5; 8 bases line up with TRBD1. This clonotype was obtained from a woman aged 55-70 years with Graves' hyperthyroidism. Sequencing was carried out using blood. The CDR3 spells CASSLSDRDSQPQHF. The CDR3 nucleotides read TGTGCCAGCAGTTTATCGGACAGGGACAGCCAGCCCCAGCATTTT.